At least ten counts were recorded for the clone carrying this TCR beta chain. What it binds is unknown. MiXCR, applied by TCRdb to the RACE reads, yields one record per CDR3 protein. This table has tens of thousands of distinct CDR3 sequences, about 11% appearing once. This specimen comes from a study of human T cells and chemical hapten exposure. Study overall: Upper-back patches of 0.01% DPC were read at 6 days.

Trimming stripped 0 bases from V and 3 bases from J, with 7 bases between. Germline CDR1 and CDR2: SGHDT and YYEEEE. The CDR3 spans 14 residues. Time point of the sample: patch test 1, 2 weeks after DPC sensitization. Indicated treatment: therapeutic diphenylcyclopropenone sensitization with weekly scalp DPC. The starting material, unfractionated whole blood, was used for total RNA extraction. Whole-study findings and limits: Among expanded TCRs, significantly more large CDR3 similarity clusters formed than among controls.

The chain recombines TRBV5-6 with TRBJ1-5; D uncertain. The clonotype originates from a woman in her thirties or forties with alopecia areata. Some clones in this sample may be carry-over from other donors' samples. The material was whole blood, obtained in connection with sensitization to the hapten diphenylcyclopropenone (DPC). The chain's CDR3 is CASSLGQHNQPQHF. The CDR3 nucleotides read TGTGCCAGCAGCTTGGGTCAGCACAATCAGCCCCAGCATTTT.